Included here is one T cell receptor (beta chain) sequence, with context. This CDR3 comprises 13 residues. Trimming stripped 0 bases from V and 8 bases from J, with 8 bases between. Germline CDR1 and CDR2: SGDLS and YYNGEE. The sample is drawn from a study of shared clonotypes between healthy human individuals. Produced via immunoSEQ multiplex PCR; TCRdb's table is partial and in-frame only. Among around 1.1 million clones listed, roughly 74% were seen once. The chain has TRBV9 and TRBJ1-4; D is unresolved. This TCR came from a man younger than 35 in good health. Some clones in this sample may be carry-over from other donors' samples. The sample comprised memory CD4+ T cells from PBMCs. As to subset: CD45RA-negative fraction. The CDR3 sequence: CASSVGVQEKLFF. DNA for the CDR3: TGTGCCAGCAGCGTAGGGGTACAGGAAAAACTGTTTTTT.